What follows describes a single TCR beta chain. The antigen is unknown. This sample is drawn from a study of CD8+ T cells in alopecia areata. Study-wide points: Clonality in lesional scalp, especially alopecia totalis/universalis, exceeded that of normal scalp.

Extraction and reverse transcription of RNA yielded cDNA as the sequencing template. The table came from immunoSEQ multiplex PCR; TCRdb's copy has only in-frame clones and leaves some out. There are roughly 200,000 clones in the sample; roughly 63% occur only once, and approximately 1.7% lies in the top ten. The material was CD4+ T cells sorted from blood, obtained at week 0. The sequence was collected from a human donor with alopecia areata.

CDR3 region: CASSQEKGETQYF. DNA for the CDR3: TGTGCCAGCAGCCAAGAAAAGGGGGAGACCCAGTACTTC. The rearrangement joins TRBV4-2 to TRBJ2-5; perhaps TRBD1 as D (5 bases). This CDR3 spans 13 amino acids. Germline V gives CDR1 LGHNA, CDR2 YNFKEQ. V was shortened by 0 bases and J by 5 bases, with 7 bases between the two germline ends.